The T cell receptor (beta chain) described here comes from a study of PD-1 blockade in mismatch repair-deficient tumors. All patients were mismatch repair deficient, assessed by either PCR or immunohistochemistry. Only in-frame clones appear in the TCRdb table, and some are missing; sequencing was by immunoSEQ multiplex PCR. Of approximately 51,000 clones detected, about 85% appear once; the ten largest clones hold over 7.5%. The CDR3 covers 14 residues. Germline lookup yields CDR1 SGHNT and CDR2 YYREEE (reference sequence). Trimming cost V 4 bases and J 1 base, with 11 bases left between them. The material sequenced was peripheral blood, taken roughly 21 weeks after starting pembrolizumab. The TCR was taken from an adult with mismatch repair-deficient cancer. The J gene is TRBJ2-5, the V gene TRBV5-4; unclear D gene. CDR3 bases: TGTGCCAGCAGCGCCTCAGGAGCCCAAGAGACCCAGTACTTC. Amino acids: CASSASGAQETQYF.